This T cell receptor beta chain was sequenced in a study of shared clonotypes between healthy human individuals (dated by TCRdb to the early 2020s). Study-wide context: Three men and two women, aged 18 to 49 years, made up the cohort. For each donor, CD4 naive and CD4 memory were each given three plates, CD8 naive was given two plates, and CD8 memory was given one plate. The study deeply sequenced blood TCR repertoires of five healthy adults to estimate repertoire size and the extent of clonotype sharing between individuals. Libraries were prepared and TCR repertoires were sequenced by different laboratories using diverse techniques, in order to increase sequencing depth and limit assay-specific biases. Each donor's leukapheresis produced roughly between about 0.8 and 10 billion PBMCs.

Points on this clone: Its cognate antigen has yet to be identified. Per-nucleotide qualities are absent, and no much larger clonotype sits a single base away.

Using the deep immunoSEQ assay, multiplex PCR amplified TCR CDR3 regions from genomic DNA. Extracted genomic DNA from each cell subset was distributed evenly across all wells of several immunoSEQ 96-well plates, and each plate was treated as a replicate. For sorted subsets, roughly 190 ng of genomic DNA, equivalent to 25,000 to 35,000 T cell genomes, went into each replicate PCR. Purified libraries were quantified with a Qubit 3.0 fluorometer, sized on a Bioanalyzer 2100, and re-quantified with the KAPA Library Quantification kit. Every immunoSEQ 96-well plate was sequenced on a dedicated single-read 150-cycle Illumina NextSeq 550 flow cell. The paper's data handling went like this. Because only junctional sequences without quality scores were contained in the immunoSEQ output, filtering matching that applied to full-length reads could not be performed. To assign V/J genes and CDR3, sequences were annotated against IMGT germline references using PyIR, a Python wrapper for IgBLAST v1.9. Reads were removed for weak V/J assignments (E-value above 1e-6), missing CDR3, stop codons, out-of-frame junctions, or ambiguous translated residues. V3J clonotypes were defined as sequences sharing an identical inferred V gene, J gene, and CDR3 amino acid sequence. To compute the percentage overlap between repertoires, the number of shared unique clonotypes was divided by the size of the smaller repertoire. Three approaches were used to assess repertoire richness: RTK rarefaction, the Chao1 estimator, and Recon v2.1 estimates of unobserved clonotypes. Generation probabilities were computed with OLGA for all TCRbeta clonotypes obtained by the gDNA method from several donors. TCRdb provides this immuneACCESS table in a form limited to in-frame rearrangements. Some clones are lacking; in checked studies, under half of them reflect an unresolved V gene, and why the rest are absent is not known. That table is the source of V, J and clone size, and D and trimming were worked out from the DNA. Across this sample there are approximately 720,000 clones, with 90% to 95% seen only once. The top ten constitute more than 20% of the sample.

What the authors observed across the whole study: Naive subsets generally had larger estimated clonotype richness than memory subsets. The small number of donors limited the genetic and exposure-history diversity represented. Compared with non-shared clonotypes, the clonotypes found in all four sorted-subset donors had higher generation probabilities. Sampling was restricted to blood, and TCR repertoires in tissue are likely to differ from TCR repertoires in blood. Pairwise subsampling led to the expectation that sequencing depth would affect the degree of clonotype sharing among donors. Incomplete sequencing was indicated by rarefaction of sorted-subset datasets, despite the large sequencing depth. Sharing across a few donors was observed for about 5% of naive CD4, 3% to 3.5% of naive CD8, over 2% of memory CD4, and about 0.39% of memory CD8 clonotypes.

From cysteine to phenylalanine, the CDR3 is 16 amino acids long. Only the CDR3 part of the read is kept: 48 bases, read in frame from the first base. CDR1 and CDR2 are read off the germline V gene as LGHNA and YNFKEQ. V and J lose 0 bases and 3 bases, and a span of 15 bases separates them. For the CD8 naive samples, CD45RO-negative cells were positively selected for CCR7, yielding a CD45RA+CCR7+ population from which TemRA cells were excluded. Donors were healthy HIV-negative adults with no recently reported acute infections or vaccinations. Every donor was a Caucasian adult residing in Nashville, Tennessee, USA. After blood collection by leukapheresis, PBMCs were isolated using Ficoll-Histopaque density gradient centrifugation and then cryopreserved in the vapor phase of liquid nitrogen. Purity and quantity of every magnetically sorted T cell population were checked by analytical flow cytometry. From each sorted fraction, genomic DNA was isolated and quantified by UV absorbance on a Nanodrop 2000c.

The TCR was taken from a man under 40 in good health. The chain links TRBV4-2 with TRBJ2-7; D gene: possibly TRBD1, on 5 matching bases. Sequenced input: naive CD8+ T cells sorted from blood. The cell subset or site label for this specimen denotes: CD45RA+CCR7+. This receptor has the CDR3 CASSQESARAIYEQYF. The DNA sequence reads TGTGCCAGCAGCCAAGAGAGCGCCAGGGCTATCTACGAGCAGTACTTC.